This record concerns one TCR beta chain sequence. What it binds is not known. Primed by a sample-barcoded 5' primer and a J-beta primer mix, a second PCR proceeded for about 7 to 11 cycles. TCRdb reprocessed the 5' RACE reads with MiXCR, giving one entry per CDR3 protein. The sample consists of about 680,000 distinct CDR3 sequences, 49% of them appearing once. This entry comes from a study of blood T cells in healthy people across ages. Whole-study findings and limits: Shifts in expanded clonotypes may have been confounded by donor CMV status, which was unknown.

The receptor was derived from a woman between 55 and 75 years old in good health. The material sequenced was blood.

The CDR3: CASSPQQGGMGNQPQHF. CDR3 sequence (DNA): TGTGCCAGCAGTCCCCAGCAGGGGGGTATGGGCAATCAGCCCCAGCATTTT. The chain is built from TRBV12-3 or TRBV12-4 and TRBJ1-5; 7 bases map to TRBD1. This CDR3 has 17 residues. Trimming at V came to 5 bases and at J to 2 bases, leaving 12 bases not matched to a gene.